A single sample is the source of the 29 T cell receptor beta chains below, sequenced in a study of response to subunit inactivated influenza vaccine. MiXCR, applied by TCRdb to the RT-PCR reads, yields one record per CDR3 protein. There are approximately 700,000 distinct CDR3 sequences in the sample; 15% to 19% occur only once, and around a tenth lies in the top ten. The sample was PBMCs from blood, taken roughly 13 days after vaccination. The receptors come from a man aged 50 or older who received an inactivated influenza vaccine.

The sample holds a few counts of this clonotype. The rearrangement uses TRBV7-9 and TRBJ2-2; a weak D match, TRBD2 (6 bases). The germline V gene has CDR1 SEHNR and CDR2 FQNEAQ (reference sequence). V lost 5 bases and J lost 7, with 8 bases in between. The CDR3 runs to 12 residues. The CDR3 reads CASSPSDGELFF. CDR3 in DNA: TGTGCCAGCAGCCCTAGCGACGGGGAGCTGTTTTTT.

This clonotype has just a few counts. This sequence joins TRBV9 and TRBJ2-5, with D uncertain. V was trimmed by 0 bases and J by 5 bases, leaving 11 bases between them. Germline CDR1 is SGDLS and CDR2 is YYNGEE. This CDR3 is built from 14 residues. In DNA form, the CDR3 reads TGTGCCAGCAGCGTAGCTTACGCTGGGGAGACCCAGTACTTC. Its translation is CASSVAYAGETQYF.

The V and J genes are TRBV3-1 and TRBJ2-3; perhaps TRBD1 as D (6 bases). Germline CDR1 reads LGHDT; CDR2 reads YNNKEL (reference sequence). Trimming took off 6 bases at V and 5 bases at J, with 12 bases between the two ends. CDR3 length: 13 amino acids. The CDR3 DNA is TGTGCCAGCAGGCTGCAAGGGGGAGATACGCAGTATTTT. Its protein product is CASRLQGGDTQYF.

Ten or more counts support this clonotype. The chain joins TRBV29-1 to TRBJ2-1; TRBD2 might be the D (6 bases). The CDR3 covers 12 residues. Germline loops: CDR1 SQVTM, CDR2 ANQGSEA. Trimming took off 4 bases at V and 8 bases at J, with 12 bases between the two ends. CDR3 sequence: CSVVGSGYEQFF. The CDR3 DNA reads as TGCAGCGTTGTCGGGAGCGGATATGAGCAGTTCTTC.

This clonotype showed up just a few times. The chain has TRBV20-1 and TRBJ1-5; D is ambiguous. With 3 bases removed from V and 3 bases from J, the gap between germline ends came to 12 bases. From germline, CDR1 is DFQATT and CDR2 SNEGSKA (reference sequence). This CDR3 is 14 amino acids long. The CDR3 DNA reads TGCAGTGCTAGGGGGAGCCGAAACAATCAGCCCCAGCATTTT. This translates into CSARGSRNNQPQHF.

The chain links TRBV29-1 to TRBJ2-1; no definite D call. Germline CDR1 SQVTM, CDR2 ANQGSEA. The V gene lost 1 base and the J gene lost 5 bases, with 6 bases spanning the gap. The CDR3 length is 12 residues. The chain's CDR3 is CSVEGANNEQFF. CDR3 nucleotide sequence: TGCAGCGTTGAAGGGGCGAACAATGAGCAGTTCTTC.

This clonotype was counted between two and nine times. This chain uses TRBV10-3 with TRBJ2-7, with 10 nucleotides matching TRBD2. The CDR3 spans 15 residues. V dropped 0 bases and J dropped 6; count of bases not matched to a gene: 5. CDR1 and CDR2 from the germline V gene are ENHRY and SYGVKD. CDR3 bases: TGTGCCATCAGTGAGTCTAGCGGGAGGCAGCCCGAGCAGTACTTC. It is translated as CAISESSGRQPEQYF.

The chain employs TRBV7-2 and TRBJ2-1; TRBD1 matches 10 bases. V shed 6 bases, J shed 2 bases, and the junction held 10 bases outside the gene matches. CDR1 SGHTA and CDR2 FQGNSA come from the germline V gene. The CDR3 totals 17 residues. CDR3 amino acids: CASRLRDRGPTYNEQFF. The CDR3 DNA reads TGTGCCAGCAGGCTCCGGGACAGGGGTCCGACCTACAATGAGCAGTTCTTC.

The rearrangement joins TRBV5-5 to TRBJ2-5, with D hard to call. This CDR3 comprises 15 residues. V was pared by 1 base and J by 3 bases, with 13 bases between. Per the germline V gene, CDR1 is SGHKS and CDR2 is YYEKEE (reference sequence). This CDR3 reads CASSLIGQDEETQYF. As DNA, the CDR3 is TGTGCCAGCAGCTTGATCGGCCAGGATGAAGAGACCCAGTACTTC.

J is TRBJ2-3 and V is TRBV5-1; 8 nucleotides agree with TRBD2. Germline loops: CDR1 SGHRS, CDR2 YFSETQ. V lost 10 bases and J lost 5; bases outside the gene matches: 12. The CDR3 contains 14 residues. CDR3 amino acids: CASSSGGSLDTQYF. The CDR3 DNA sequence: TGCGCCTCTTCAAGCGGGGGCTCGCTAGATACGCAGTATTTT.

The chain uses TRBV6-5 and TRBJ2-7, with TRBD2 as a possible D gene (6 bases). Germline V lookup: CDR1 MNHEY, CDR2 SVGAGI. This CDR3 is built from 14 residues. Trimming took 2 bases from V and 4 from J, leaving 12 bases between them. The chain's CDR3 is CASSYRGFTYEQYF. The CDR3 nucleotides read TGTGCCAGCAGTTACCGGGGGTTTACGTACGAGCAGTACTTC.

This clonotype was recorded a few times. The gene calls are TRBV7-9 and TRBJ1-1, with 9 bases matching TRBD1. V gave up 10 bases and J gave up 1 base; unmatched junction bases: 7. Germline V lookup: CDR1 SEHNR, CDR2 FQNEAQ (reference sequence). CDR3 length equals 14 residues. This CDR3 reads CATGTGQSNTEAFF. Here the CDR3 DNA reads TGTGCCACTGGGACAGGGCAATCGAACACTGAAGCTTTCTTT.

Only a few counts were recorded for this clonotype. Here the CDR3 reads CASSRIGTGPTYEQYF. CDR3 coding DNA: TGCGCCAGCAGCCGTATAGGGACAGGGCCTACCTACGAGCAGTACTTC. The chain couples TRBV4-1 to TRBJ2-7; 9 bases fit TRBD1. V shed 4 bases and J 2 bases; nucleotides not matched to a gene: 9. The CDR3 loop spans 16 amino acids. CDR1 is MGHRA and CDR2 is YSYEKL in the germline V gene.

The J gene is TRBJ2-2, the V gene TRBV6-2 or TRBV6-3; D is uncertain. This CDR3 is 15 amino acids long. Germline V gene data show CDR1 as MNHEY and CDR2 as SVGEGT. The V end lost 4 bases, the J end lost 1 base, and 10 bases lay between the germline ends. The CDR3 DNA is TGTGCCAGCAGTTTTTACACGCAGAACACCGGGGAGCTGTTTTTT. It encodes CASSFYTQNTGELFF.

This clonotype was seen repeatedly, ten times or more. The CDR3, as DNA: TGTGCCAGCAGCCCCTGGACGGCTGCTGGCGGAGAGCAGTACTTC. Its translation: CASSPWTAAGGEQYF. The V gene is TRBV5-5, the J gene TRBJ2-7; D gene ambiguous. Germline V lookup: CDR1 SGHKS, CDR2 YYEKEE (reference sequence). V lost 4 bases to trimming and J lost 7 bases, with 21 bases between them. The CDR3 has 15 amino acids.

This clonotype was counted ten times or more. This sequence joins TRBV28 and TRBJ2-1; D gene ambiguous. V lost 7 bases, J lost 6 bases, and 7 bases lay in between. The CDR3 is 11 residues long. Germline values: CDR1 MDHEN, CDR2 SYDVKM. The CDR3 DNA reads as TGTGCCAGCACCGACCGCAATGAGCAGTTCTTC. Translated: CASTDRNEQFF.

This clonotype was observed a few times. This chain's CDR3 is CASSLATGGEQYF. In nucleotides, the CDR3 is TGTGCCAGCAGCTTAGCGACAGGGGGCGAGCAGTACTTC. V gene TRBV7-8 combines with J gene TRBJ2-7; TRBD1 aligns across 9 bases. Germline V gene lookup returns CDR1 SGHVS and CDR2 FQNEAQ. The ends lost 0 bases at V and 6 bases at J; junction bases unmatched: 0. The CDR3 consists of 13 residues.

V usage is TRBV25-1 and J usage is TRBJ2-5; possibly TRBD1 for D (5 bases). Germline V gene sequence: CDR1 MGHDK, CDR2 SYGVNS. Trimming pared 1 base from V and 5 bases from J, leaving 14 bases between. The CDR3 spans 15 residues. The CDR3 nucleotides are TGTGCCAGCAGTGAATTTGTGGACAATCATGAGACCCAGTACTTC. It specifies CASSEFVDNHETQYF.

The chain recombines TRBV28 with TRBJ1-2; TRBD1 aligns across 7 bases. The CDR3 is 14 amino acids. V lost 2 bases, J lost 6 bases, and 6 bases stayed unmatched. CDR1 and CDR2 from the germline V gene are MDHEN and SYDVKM. DNA of the CDR3: TGTGCCAGCAGTTTAAAGACAGGGATGGATGGCTACACCTTC. Translation: CASSLKTGMDGYTF.

This clonotype has just a few counts. The V and J genes are TRBV10-3 and TRBJ2-7; no definite D call. The CDR3 loop spans 14 amino acids. Deletions cut 5 bases from V and 2 bases from J, with 13 bases between. The germline V gene encodes CDR1 ENHRY and CDR2 SYGVKD. DNA for the CDR3: TGTGCCATCAGTCCGGGCAGGTCTGCCTACGAGCAGTACTTC. Residues: CAISPGRSAYEQYF.

V gene TRBV28 combines with J gene TRBJ2-7; no reliable D call. The germline V and J ends were trimmed by 6 bases and 6 bases, with 12 bases remaining between them. This CDR3 has 12 amino acids. CDR1 and CDR2 (germline): MDHEN, SYDVKM. CDR3 nucleotide sequence: TGTGCCAGCAGGGAATCCCGGGTCGAGCAGTACTTC. Protein product: CASRESRVEQYF.

The chain has TRBV6-2 or TRBV6-3 and TRBJ1-6, with a weak D call TRBD1 (5 bases). Trimming removed 4 bases at V and 9 bases at J, with 25 bases between. This CDR3 contains 18 residues. The germline gives CDR1 MNHEY, CDR2 SVGEGT. CDR3 region: CASSLYMGGTLRSSPLHF. Here the CDR3 DNA reads TGTGCCAGCAGTTTATACATGGGGGGGACCCTGAGAAGTTCACCCCTCCACTTT.

This chain links TRBV24-1 with TRBJ2-1, with 7 bases matching TRBD2. After removal of 3 bases from V and 8 bases from J, the junction contained 18 bases not matched to a gene. Germline V gives CDR1 KGHDR, CDR2 SFDVKD. The CDR3 loop spans 18 amino acids. DNA for the CDR3: TGTGCCACCAGTGATGCAACTGCCGGGACTAACCAGTACGATGAGCAGTTCTTC. Translation: CATSDATAGTNQYDEQFF.

The rearrangement joins TRBV6-2 or TRBV6-3 to TRBJ2-5; TRBD1 might be the D (6 bases). Trimming left V 2 bases short and J 7 bases short, with 14 bases between. This CDR3 spans 14 amino acids. CDR1 and CDR2 (germline): MNHEY, SVGEGT. The CDR3 region has the DNA TGTGCCAGCAGTTACGCGGCAGGGGAGTTGACCCAGTACTTC. It is translated as CASSYAAGELTQYF.

The DNA of the CDR3 is TGTGCCAGCAGCGGTGGGACAGAGAACACTGAAGCTTTCTTT. Its protein product is CASSGGTENTEAFF. The chain is built from TRBV12-3 or TRBV12-4 and TRBJ1-1, with TRBD1 matching over 7 bases. V was pared by 6 bases and J by 1 base, with 5 bases of the junction left unmatched. This CDR3 has 14 residues.

In this sample, this clonotype turned up a few times. The chain employs TRBV7-7 and TRBJ2-2, with D unresolved. The CDR3 is made up of 15 amino acids. Trimming removed 5 bases from V and 1 base from J, with 11 bases in between. Per germline, CDR1 SSHAT and CDR2 FNYEAQ (reference sequence). CDR3: CASSDMGLNTGELFF. The CDR3 region has the DNA TGTGCCAGCAGCGACATGGGGTTGAACACCGGGGAGCTGTTTTTT.

The chain joins TRBV18 to TRBJ1-3; D is possibly TRBD1 (5 bases). Germline lookup yields CDR1 KGHSH and CDR2 LQKENI. Trimming left V 0 bases short and J 2 bases short, with 17 bases between. This CDR3 has 18 residues. The CDR3 nucleotides are TGTGCCAGCTCACCACCGAATATTCCAGGGACGACTGGAAACACCATATATTTT. Protein product: CASSPPNIPGTTGNTIYF.

The chain has TRBV5-1 and TRBJ1-2; the D is unclear. Germline CDR1 reads SGHRS; CDR2 reads YFSETQ. The V and J ends lost 1 base and 2 bases respectively, with 15 bases between them. The CDR3 consists of 16 residues. For the CDR3, the DNA is TGCGCCAGCAGCTTGAACGCCTCCCCGGCCAACTATGGCTACACCTTC. It translates to CASSLNASPANYGYTF.

This clonotype was seen many times. The chain links TRBV27 to TRBJ2-7; 13 bases align to TRBD2. The CDR3 is 16 amino acids. J lost 6 bases, V lost 7 bases, and 12 bases had no gene match. Germline V gives CDR1 MNHEY, CDR2 SMNVEV (reference sequence). CDR3 protein: CASIPGGLAGSGEQYF. The CDR3 bases are TGTGCCAGCATCCCGGGGGGACTAGCGGGATCGGGCGAGCAGTACTTC.